What follows is one TCR beta chain and its context. Antigen: not known. The authors made TCR beta libraries by quantitative 5'-RACE with molecular barcodes. TCRdb reprocessed the 5' RACE reads with MiXCR, giving one entry per CDR3 protein. The top ten hold 7.5% to 9% of the sample, which has around 280,000 distinct CDR3 sequences, around 18% seen once. These data belong to a study of CD8 T cells in ankylosing spondylitis. The study, taken as a whole, reports: A TCR beta motif of several highly homologous variants seemed to mark ankylosing spondylitis blood.

The CDR3 consists of 14 residues. Germline V CDR1 and CDR2: DFQATT, SNEGSKA (reference sequence). Trimming pared 2 bases from V and 6 bases from J, leaving 11 bases between. Input material: blood, either unsorted or a sorted T cell fraction (not recorded which). This TCR was recovered from a male donor with ankylosing spondylitis or in good health (not recorded which). The rearrangement uses TRBV20-1 and TRBJ1-6, with D unresolved. This CDR3 is CSARSSQANSPLHF. As DNA, the CDR3 is TGCAGTGCTAGATCATCGCAAGCTAATTCACCCCTCCACTTT.